The next 26 T cell receptor beta chains were all read from a single sample in a study of identical twins. TCRdb reanalysed the 5' RACE reads using MiXCR and keeps one entry per CDR3 protein. This sample has a few hundred thousand distinct CDR3 sequences; 6.5% occur once, and the top ten carry roughly 15%. This same sample was also taken into another study, of T cells expressing NK-cell markers.

Source material: CD8+ T cells sorted from blood. The receptor source for this set is a woman between 18 and 30 years old in good health.

The chain is built from TRBV20-1 and TRBJ2-3; no reliable D call. Germline loops: CDR1 DFQATT, CDR2 SNEGSKA (reference sequence). There are 10 residues in the CDR3. Trimming stripped 6 bases from V and 6 bases from J, with 7 bases between. The CDR3 region is CSAPLDTQYF. In DNA form, the CDR3 reads TGCAGTGCCCCATTGGATACGCAGTATTTT.

V is TRBV20-1 and J is TRBJ2-7, with 8 nucleotides matching TRBD2. The CDR3 totals 14 residues. Losses at the gene ends were 3 bases for V and 3 bases for J; bases not matched to a gene: 7. Germline V CDR1 and CDR2: DFQATT, SNEGSKA (reference sequence). CDR3 nucleotides: TGCAGTGCTAGGACAGCGGGGGAATTCTACGAGCAGTACTTC. Its protein product is CSARTAGEFYEQYF.

This clonotype was seen ten or more times. J is TRBJ1-5 and V is TRBV12-3 or TRBV12-4; D is unclear. Trimming cost V 5 bases and J 9 bases, with 11 bases left between them. This CDR3 is 12 amino acids long. The CDR3 sequence is CASSGTGMPQHF. The CDR3 DNA sequence: TGTGCCAGCAGTGGAACCGGGATGCCCCAGCATTTT.

This clonotype was detected only a few times. This chain uses TRBV6-5 with TRBJ1-5; D may be TRBD1 (6 bases). There are 15 residues in the CDR3. Deletions cut 4 bases from V and 7 bases from J, with 17 bases between. Per germline, CDR1 MNHEY and CDR2 SVGAGI. CDR3: CASSLWGADGQPQHF. DNA for the CDR3: TGTGCCAGCAGTTTGTGGGGGGCCGATGGGCAGCCCCAGCATTTT.

This chain links TRBV10-3 with TRBJ2-6; TRBD1 might be the D (6 bases). Trimming shortened V by 7 bases and J by 2 bases, and 12 bases separated the two germline ends. Per the germline V gene, CDR1 is ENHRY and CDR2 is SYGVKD. This CDR3 contains 15 residues. CDR3: CAIMAGDAGANVLTF. The CDR3 DNA sequence: TGTGCCATCATGGCAGGGGATGCTGGGGCCAACGTCCTGACTTTC.

In this sample, this clonotype turned up many times. The V gene is TRBV10-1, the J gene TRBJ1-6; no clear D gene. The V gene's germline CDR1 is WNHNN and CDR2 SYGVQD (reference sequence). Trimming removed 4 bases from V and 7 bases from J, with 8 bases in between. This CDR3 contains 13 residues. As DNA, the CDR3 is TGCGCCAGCAGTGGCGGGGAAAATTCACCCCTCCACTTT. This sequence encodes CASSGGENSPLHF.

This clonotype was counted between two and nine times. The chain recombines TRBV7-3 with TRBJ2-5, with unresolved D. Germline V gene sequence: CDR1 SGHTA, CDR2 FQGTGA. The CDR3 totals 15 residues. Trimming took 1 base from V and 2 from J, leaving 11 bases between them. Here the CDR3 reads CASSLNDPPQETQYF. In nucleotides, the CDR3 is TGTGCCAGCAGCTTAAATGATCCTCCGCAAGAGACCCAGTACTTC.

This clonotype was found a few times. The J gene is TRBJ2-7, the V gene TRBV2; possible D gene TRBD1, 5 bases. The CDR3 loop spans 12 amino acids. Germline lookup yields CDR1 SNHLY and CDR2 FYNNEI. The ends were cut back, 7 bases at V and 4 bases at J, with 11 bases in the middle. The CDR3 reads CASKGRVYEQYF. The CDR3 nucleotides are TGTGCCAGCAAGGGCAGGGTTTACGAGCAGTACTTC.

This chain links TRBV7-9 with TRBJ2-1, with 10 bases matching TRBD1. CDR1 is SEHNR, CDR2 FQNEAQ, per germline (reference sequence). The CDR3 sequence is 16 residues long. Trimming at V came to 4 bases and at J to 2 bases, leaving 5 bases not matched to a gene. The DNA for the CDR3 is TGTGCCAGCAGCTCATGGACAGGGGGTCCCTACAATGAGCAGTTCTTC. It translates to CASSSWTGGPYNEQFF. The whole variable domain, filled in from reference TRBV7-9 and TRBJ2-1, reads DTGVSQNPRHKITKRGQNVTFRCDPISEHNRLYWYRQTLGQGPEFLTYFQNEAQLEKSRLLSDRFSAERPKGSFSTLEIQRTEQGDSAMYLCASSSWTGGPYNEQFFGPGTRLTVL.

This clonotype was seen a few times. The genes are TRBV4-1 and TRBJ2-5; weak D call: TRBD2 (7 bases). This CDR3 comprises 17 residues. The ends were cut back, 2 bases at V and 1 base at J, with 17 bases in the middle. The germline V gene encodes CDR1 MGHRA and CDR2 YSYEKL. DNA of the CDR3: TGCGCCAGCAGCCAACTAGCGGAGGGGGGGACCCAAGAGACCCAGTACTTC. It specifies CASSQLAEGGTQETQYF.

The chain uses TRBV7-6 and TRBJ2-7; 9 bases line up with TRBD2. V shed 5 bases, J shed 5 bases, and the junction held 10 bases outside the gene matches. Germline CDR1 and CDR2: SGHVS and FNYEAQ. The CDR3 spans 15 residues. The CDR3 loop is CASSRRGLASDEQYF. In nucleotides, the CDR3 is TGTGCCAGCAGCCGAAGGGGACTAGCTAGCGACGAGCAGTACTTC.

The chain employs TRBV7-8 and TRBJ2-7; 11 nucleotides align to TRBD2. The germline V gene has CDR1 SGHVS and CDR2 FQNEAQ. The CDR3 is made up of 14 amino acids. With 4 bases clipped from V and 6 bases from J, the junction kept 5 bases outside the gene matches. In nucleotides, the CDR3 is TGTGCCAGCAGCTCTAGCGGGGGGAGGGTCGAGCAGTACTTC. It codes for CASSSSGGRVEQYF. The full variable domain, its missing parts supplied by reference TRBV7-8 and TRBJ2-7, is GAGVSQSPRYKVAKRGQDVALRCDPISGHVSLFWYQQALGQGPEFLTYFQNEAQLDKSGLPSDRFFAERPEGSVSTLKIQRTQQEDSAVYLCASSSSGGRVEQYFGPGTRLTVT.

This clonotype was seen ten or more times. The chain joins TRBV5-1 to TRBJ2-7; D uncertain. Germline-derived CDR1 and CDR2 are SGHRS and YFSETQ. The length of the CDR3 is 16 residues. Trimming took 0 bases from V and 0 from J, leaving 13 bases between them. CDR3 coding DNA: TGCGCCAGCAGCTTGGACGTCCCACAAGACTCCTACGAGCAGTACTTC. Encoded protein: CASSLDVPQDSYEQYF.

In this sample, this clonotype turned up many times. The J gene is TRBJ2-3, the V gene TRBV12-3 or TRBV12-4, with D maybe TRBD2 (5 bases). The V gene lost 4 bases and the J gene lost 2 bases, with 19 bases spanning the gap. The CDR3 extends over 17 amino acids. CDR3 bases: TGTGCCAGCAGTTACACCCCGGGAAGGACCGCCACAGATACGCAGTATTTT. This codes for CASSYTPGRTATDTQYF.

In its sample, this clonotype was seen a few times. The V gene is TRBV4-3, the J gene TRBJ1-4; D may be TRBD1 (6 bases). The germline V gene encodes CDR1 LGHNA and CDR2 YSLEER. The CDR3 sequence is 16 residues long. Trimming took 0 bases from V and 0 from J, leaving 8 bases between them. The chain's CDR3 is CASSQEQGTTNEKLFF. The DNA for the CDR3 is TGCGCCAGCAGCCAAGAACAGGGCACAACTAATGAAAAACTGTTTTTT.

The sample holds many counts of this clonotype. This chain uses TRBV10-2 with TRBJ2-7; TRBD1 aligns across 8 bases. Losses at the gene ends were 5 bases for V and 5 bases for J; bases not matched to a gene: 5. The CDR3 consists of 13 residues. CDR1 WSHSY and CDR2 SAAADI come from the germline V gene. CDR3 in amino acids: CASSTTGVDEQYF. The CDR3 bases are TGCGCCAGCAGTACGACAGGGGTAGACGAGCAGTACTTC.

In its sample, this clonotype was seen a few times. V and J are TRBV18 and TRBJ2-3; 7 bases match TRBD2. The V gene's germline CDR1 is KGHSH and CDR2 LQKENI. CDR3 length: 15 amino acids. Trimming at V came to 5 bases and at J to 6 bases, leaving 11 bases not matched to a gene. DNA of the CDR3: TGTGCCAGCTCATCTCGAGAACGGGGGGAGGATACGCAGTATTTT. Translating gives CASSSRERGEDTQYF.

A word on this clonotype: A clone one base away is much larger, so this may be a read error. This chain links TRBV29-1 with TRBJ2-2; no definite D call. Germline CDR1 is SQVTM and CDR2 is ANQGSEA. This CDR3 is 10 amino acids long. This chain's CDR3 is CSEPTVELFF. CDR3 in DNA: TGCAGCGAGCCTACCGTGGAGCTGTTTTTT.

This clonotype showed up just a few times. The V call is TRBV11-3, the J call TRBJ2-1; the D gene could be TRBD1 or TRBD2 (5 bases each). V was shortened by 8 bases and J by 4 bases, with 12 bases between the two germline ends. Germline lookup yields CDR1 SGHNT and CDR2 YENEEA. The CDR3 sequence is 13 residues long. The chain's CDR3 is CASAAWGYNEQFF. The CDR3 DNA reads as TGTGCCAGCGCGGCTTGGGGGTACAATGAGCAGTTCTTC. The full variable domain, completed using reference TRBV11-3 and TRBJ2-1, is EAGVVQSPRYKIIEKKQPVAFWCNPISGHNTLYWYLQNLGQGPELLIRYENEEAVDDSQLPKDRFSAERLKGVDSTLKIQPAELGDSAVYLCASAAWGYNEQFFGPGTRLTVL.

This clonotype was observed at least ten times. The V gene is TRBV5-6, the J gene TRBJ1-2; D uncertain. The V and J ends lost 1 base and 3 bases respectively, with 10 bases between them. Germline V gene lookup returns CDR1 SGHDT and CDR2 YYEEEE. CDR3 length: 14 residues. Here the CDR3 reads CASSLPQNYYGYTF. The CDR3 DNA follows: TGTGCCAGCAGCTTGCCCCAAAACTACTATGGCTACACCTTC.

This clonotype was counted only a few times. V usage is TRBV6-2 or TRBV6-3 and J usage is TRBJ1-2; D uncertain. CDR1 is MNHEY and CDR2 is SVGEGT in the germline V gene. CDR3 length: 12 residues. The germline V and J ends were trimmed by 0 bases and 2 bases, with 1 base remaining between them. CDR3 nucleotide sequence: TGTGCCAGCAGTTACTCAAACTATGGCTACACCTTC. Protein sequence: CASSYSNYGYTF.

Many counts were recorded for this clonotype. The rearrangement joins TRBV2 to TRBJ1-6; D gene unclear. There are 15 residues in the CDR3. Trimming took off 6 bases at V and 4 bases at J, with 13 bases between the two ends. Germline V gene lookup returns CDR1 SNHLY and CDR2 FYNNEI. The DNA for the CDR3 is TGTGCCAGCAGACGGGAAGGAGATTATAATTCACCCCTCCACTTT. It translates to CASRREGDYNSPLHF. Based on the CDR3 plus reference TRBV2 and TRBJ1-6, the full variable domain is EPEVTQTPSHQVTQMGQEVILRCVPISNHLYFYWYRQILGQKVEFLVSFYNNEISEKSEIFDDQFSVERPDGSNFTLKIRSTKLEDSAMYFCASRREGDYNSPLHFGNGTRLTVT.

This clonotype was recorded a few times. The CDR3 DNA follows: TGTGCCAGCAGCCGTACTAGCGGCGGGGAGCTGTTTTTT. Its translation: CASSRTSGGELFF. The chain is built from TRBV7-8 and TRBJ2-2, with TRBD2 matching over 8 bases. Losses at the gene ends were 5 bases for V and 7 bases for J; bases not matched to a gene: 3. The CDR3 contains 13 residues. Per the germline V gene, CDR1 is SGHVS and CDR2 is FQNEAQ.

This clonotype came up a few times. The J gene is TRBJ2-2, the V gene TRBV5-1; a possible D gene is TRBD1 (6 bases). Germline CDR1 and CDR2: SGHRS and YFSETQ. This CDR3 region has 18 residues. Trimming took 1 base from V and 6 from J, leaving 22 bases between them. CDR3 residues: CASSLFITAGEASGELFF. CDR3 sequence (DNA): TGCGCCAGCAGCTTGTTTATTACGGCAGGGGAAGCGTCCGGGGAGCTGTTTTTT.

This clonotype was picked up a small number of times. J is TRBJ2-3 and V is TRBV9, with 7 bases fitting TRBD1. This CDR3 spans 14 amino acids. Germline CDR1 is SGDLS and CDR2 is YYNGEE. V lost 3 bases, J lost 4 bases, and 5 bases stayed unmatched. CDR3 nucleotides: TGTGCCAGCAGCGAGGGGGACAGACCAGATACGCAGTATTTT. This encodes CASSEGDRPDTQYF.

The table lists this clonotype with a few counts. The genes are TRBV9 and TRBJ2-7, with 8 bases fitting TRBD2. The CDR3 extends over 15 amino acids. Germline CDR1 is SGDLS and CDR2 is YYNGEE. V was pared by 1 base and J by 5 bases, with 8 bases of the junction left unmatched. The CDR3 DNA sequence: TGTGCCAGCAGCGTAACCGGGAGGGTGGCCGACGAGCAGTACTTC. The encoded protein is CASSVTGRVADEQYF.